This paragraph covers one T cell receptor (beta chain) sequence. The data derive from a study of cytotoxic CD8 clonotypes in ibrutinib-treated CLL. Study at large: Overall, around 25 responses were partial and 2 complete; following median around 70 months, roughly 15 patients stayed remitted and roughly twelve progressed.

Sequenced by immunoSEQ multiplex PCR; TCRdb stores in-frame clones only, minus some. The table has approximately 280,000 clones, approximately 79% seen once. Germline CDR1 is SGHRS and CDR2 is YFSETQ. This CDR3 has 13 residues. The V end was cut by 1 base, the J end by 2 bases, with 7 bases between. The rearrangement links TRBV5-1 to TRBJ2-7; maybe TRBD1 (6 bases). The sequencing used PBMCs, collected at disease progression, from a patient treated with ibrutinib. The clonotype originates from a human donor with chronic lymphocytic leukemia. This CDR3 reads CASSLTGTYEQYF. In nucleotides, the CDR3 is TGCGCCAGCAGCTTGACAGGGACCTACGAGCAGTACTTC.